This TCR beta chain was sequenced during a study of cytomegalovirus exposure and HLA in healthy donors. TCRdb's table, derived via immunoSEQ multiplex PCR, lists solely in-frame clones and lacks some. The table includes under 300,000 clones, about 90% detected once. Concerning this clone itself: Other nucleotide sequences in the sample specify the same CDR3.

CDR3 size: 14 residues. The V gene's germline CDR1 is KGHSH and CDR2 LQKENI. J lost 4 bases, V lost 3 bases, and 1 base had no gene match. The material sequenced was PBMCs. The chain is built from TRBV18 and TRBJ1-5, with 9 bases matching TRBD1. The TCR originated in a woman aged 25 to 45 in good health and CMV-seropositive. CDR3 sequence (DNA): TGTGCCAGCTCACCCGGACAGGGGAATCAGCCCCAGCATTTT. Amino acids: CASSPGQGNQPQHF.